This TCR beta chain was identified in a study of T cells after yellow fever vaccination. TCRdb fed the 5' RACE reads into MiXCR, producing one record per CDR3 protein. Among about 550,000 distinct CDR3 sequences listed, 15% to 20% were seen once. The CDR3 covers 13 residues. Germline V lookup: CDR1 MNHNY, CDR2 SVGAGI (reference sequence). V lost 7 bases and J 8 bases, leaving 17 bases between the germline ends. Overall study results and limits: The booster response re-showed most primary clones: approximately 95% CD4, approximately 90% CD8.

In this sample, this clonotype turned up a few times. No antigen is known for it. The receptor's source is a man aged 25 to 40 who received the YFV17D yellow fever vaccine. This sequence joins TRBV6-6 and TRBJ1-2; D not resolved. Sequencing used PBMCs, obtained 15 days after the yellow fever booster vaccination. The CDR3 sequence: CASKNSPGVGYTF. DNA for the CDR3: TGTGCCAGCAAAAACTCCCCCGGAGTGGGCTACACCTTC.